The entry below describes one T cell receptor (beta chain). This specimen comes from a study of beta chain features in type 1 diabetes. Whole-study context: Patient and healthy donor groups were alike in age, gender and cell yields.

The sequenced template was cDNA made from the entire isolated RNA. The protocol was immunoSEQ multiplex PCR, while the TCRdb copy is restricted to in-frame clones and leaves out a portion. Among fewer than 350,000 clones listed, approximately 8.1% were seen once. The CDR3 runs to 16 residues. Per the germline V gene, CDR1 is LGHNA and CDR2 is YNFKEQ. V was pared by 0 bases and J by 5 bases, with 6 bases of the junction left unmatched. Sequencing was performed on central memory CD4+ T cells from blood. V and J are TRBV4-2 and TRBJ2-2, with 7 bases that match TRBD2. The receptor was isolated from a woman between 18 and 29 years old in good health. CDR3 protein: CASSQEGGSPTGELFF. The DNA for the CDR3 is TGTGCCAGCAGCCAAGAGGGCGGGAGCCCGACCGGGGAGCTGTTTTTT.